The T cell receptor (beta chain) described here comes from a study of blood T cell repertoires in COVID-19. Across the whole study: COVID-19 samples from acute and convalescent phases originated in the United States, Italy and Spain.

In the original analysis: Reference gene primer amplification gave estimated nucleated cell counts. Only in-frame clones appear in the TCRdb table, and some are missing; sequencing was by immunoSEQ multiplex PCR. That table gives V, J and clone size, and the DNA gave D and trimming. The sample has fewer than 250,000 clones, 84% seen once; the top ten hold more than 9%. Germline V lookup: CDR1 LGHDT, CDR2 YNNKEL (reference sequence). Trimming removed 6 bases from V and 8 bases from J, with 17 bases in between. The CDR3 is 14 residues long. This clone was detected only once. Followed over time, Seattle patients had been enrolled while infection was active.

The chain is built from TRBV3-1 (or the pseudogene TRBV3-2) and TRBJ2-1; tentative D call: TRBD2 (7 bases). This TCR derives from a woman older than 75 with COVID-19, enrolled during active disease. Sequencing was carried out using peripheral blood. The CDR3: CASRRDTGRYEQFF. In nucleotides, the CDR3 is TGTGCCAGCAGACGGGACACCGGGAGGTATGAGCAGTTCTTC.